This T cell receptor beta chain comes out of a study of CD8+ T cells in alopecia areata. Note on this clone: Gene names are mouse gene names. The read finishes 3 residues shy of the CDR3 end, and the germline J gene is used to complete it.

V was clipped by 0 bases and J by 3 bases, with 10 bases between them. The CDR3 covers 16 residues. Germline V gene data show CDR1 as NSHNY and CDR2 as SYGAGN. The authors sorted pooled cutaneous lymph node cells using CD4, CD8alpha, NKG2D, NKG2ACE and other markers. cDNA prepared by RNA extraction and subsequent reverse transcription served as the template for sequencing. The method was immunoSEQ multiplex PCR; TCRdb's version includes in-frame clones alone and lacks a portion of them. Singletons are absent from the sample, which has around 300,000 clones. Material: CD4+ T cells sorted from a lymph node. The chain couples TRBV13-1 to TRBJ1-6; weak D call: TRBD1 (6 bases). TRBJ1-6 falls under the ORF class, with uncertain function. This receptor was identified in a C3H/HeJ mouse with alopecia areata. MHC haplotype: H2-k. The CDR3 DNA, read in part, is TGTGCCAGCAGTGATGATGGACAGATCTATAATTCGCCC. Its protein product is CASSDDGQIYNSP. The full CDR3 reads CASSDDGQIYNSPLYF.